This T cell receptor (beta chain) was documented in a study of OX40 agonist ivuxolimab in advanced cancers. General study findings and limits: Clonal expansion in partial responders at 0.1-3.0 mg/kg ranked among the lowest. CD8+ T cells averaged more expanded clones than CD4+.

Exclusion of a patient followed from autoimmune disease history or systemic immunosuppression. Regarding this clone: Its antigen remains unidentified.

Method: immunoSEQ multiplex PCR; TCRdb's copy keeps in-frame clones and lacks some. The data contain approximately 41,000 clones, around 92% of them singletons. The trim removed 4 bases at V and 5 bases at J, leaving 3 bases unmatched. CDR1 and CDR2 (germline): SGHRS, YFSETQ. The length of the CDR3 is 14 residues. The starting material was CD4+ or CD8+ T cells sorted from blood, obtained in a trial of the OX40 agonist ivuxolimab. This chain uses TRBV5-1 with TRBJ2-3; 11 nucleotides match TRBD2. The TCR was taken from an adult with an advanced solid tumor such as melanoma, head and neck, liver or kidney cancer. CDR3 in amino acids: CASSTSGGGDTQYF. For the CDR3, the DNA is TGCGCCAGCAGCACTAGCGGGGGAGGAGATACGCAGTATTTT.